The T cell receptor beta chain described here comes from a study of blood T cell repertoires in COVID-19. As for the study in general: Whether acute or convalescent, the COVID-19 samples came from the United States, Italy and Spain. Sample material is recorded as cDNA or gDNA derived from T cells, B-cell-depleted T cells, or PBMCs.

This CDR3 comprises 12 residues. V lost 3 bases and J lost 11, with 14 bases in between. Germline CDR1 SGHTA, CDR2 FQGNSA. Original processing notes: How many nucleated cells were present was estimated from reference gene primer amplification. Using immunoSEQ multiplex PCR, the repertoire was profiled, and TCRdb retains in-frame clones only, with some absent. That table is the source of V, J and clone size, and D and trimming were worked out from the DNA. Among more than 65,000 clones listed, roughly 82% were seen once. The clonotype comes from a woman of 80 years or more with acute or convalescent COVID-19. Sequenced input: peripheral blood. The gene calls are TRBV7-2 and TRBJ2-7, with a possible D match to TRBD1 (7 bases). In DNA, the CDR3 is TGTGCCAGCAGCTTCCTCGGGGGACAGAAGTACTTC. Translated: CASSFLGGQKYF.